Below are 2 T cell receptor beta chains sequenced from a single sample in a study of blood T cell repertoires in COVID-19. Clones were read by immunoSEQ multiplex PCR, and TCRdb kept only the in-frame ones, dropping some. Of approximately 75,000 clones listed, about 79% are singletons. The sample consisted of peripheral blood. The receptor set was obtained from a woman in her forties or fifties with acute or convalescent COVID-19.

This chain's CDR3 is CSAGTRSSVDEQFF. In DNA, the CDR3 is TGCAGCGCCGGGACTCGATCCTCGGTGGATGAGCAGTTCTTC. The chain couples TRBV29-1 to TRBJ2-1; tentatively, D is TRBD2 (6 bases). The V end was cut by 7 bases, the J end by 8 bases, with 21 bases between. Looked up from germline, CDR1 is SQVTM and CDR2 is ANQGSEA. The CDR3 has 14 amino acids.

CDR3 coding DNA: TGTGCCAGCAGCTTAGGGACTAGCGGGGGTTCCTACAATGAGCAGTTCTTC. Translating gives CASSLGTSGGSYNEQFF. This chain uses TRBV11-2 with TRBJ2-1; TRBD2 agrees at 13 bases. From germline, CDR1 is SGHAT and CDR2 FQNNGV. Trimming removed 1 base from V and 1 base from J; junction bases left unmatched: 1. The CDR3 spans 17 residues.